The clone carrying this TCR beta chain was detected once. This specimen comes from a study of cytomegalovirus exposure and HLA in healthy donors. PCR used 60 Vbeta primers and 13 Jbeta primers. This table comes from immunoSEQ multiplex PCR, and its TCRdb copy is limited to in-frame clones, with some not included. The sample yields 100,000 to 150,000 clones, approximately 78% seen once. V was clipped by 6 bases and J by 2 bases, with 7 bases between them. Germline values: CDR1 LNHDA, CDR2 SQIVND (reference sequence). The CDR3 covers 13 residues. Sequencing was carried out using PBMCs. This receptor was obtained from a female donor in good health and CMV-seronegative. This sequence joins TRBV19 and TRBJ2-2, with no clear D. This chain's CDR3 is CASRTANTGELFF. DNA of the CDR3: TGTGCCAGTAGGACTGCTAACACCGGGGAGCTGTTTTTT.